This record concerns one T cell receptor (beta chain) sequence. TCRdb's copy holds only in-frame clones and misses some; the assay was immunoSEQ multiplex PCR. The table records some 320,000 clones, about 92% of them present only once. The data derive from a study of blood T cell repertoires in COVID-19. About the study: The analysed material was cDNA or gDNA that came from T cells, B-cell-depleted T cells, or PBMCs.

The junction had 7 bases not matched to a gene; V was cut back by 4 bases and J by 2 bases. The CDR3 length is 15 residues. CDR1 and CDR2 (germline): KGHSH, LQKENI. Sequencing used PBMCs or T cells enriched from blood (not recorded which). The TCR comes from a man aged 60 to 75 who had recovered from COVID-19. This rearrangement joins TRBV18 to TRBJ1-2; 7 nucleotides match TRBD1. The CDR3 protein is CASSQQTGQNYGYTF. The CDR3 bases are TGTGCCAGCTCACAGCAGACAGGGCAGAACTATGGCTACACCTTC.